This T cell receptor (beta chain) was documented in a study of CD8 T cells in ankylosing spondylitis. Points from the study as a whole: Disease-linked clones were reportedly significantly enriched in matched ankylosing spondylitis synovial fluid.

The length of the CDR3 is 13 residues. Trimming cost V 6 bases and J 8 bases; bases outside gene matches: 9. TCRdb reprocessed the 5' RACE reads with MiXCR, giving one entry per CDR3 protein. The sample lists some 140,000 distinct CDR3 sequences; approximately 8.4% were seen once. This clonotype was observed many times. Antigen unknown. The source of this sequence is a male donor with ankylosing spondylitis. Sequenced: synovial fluid, either unsorted or a sorted T cell fraction (not recorded which). The V call is TRBV12-3 or TRBV12-4, the J call TRBJ1-2; 7 nucleotides align to TRBD1. CDR3: CASSRTGPGGYTF. CDR3 DNA sequence: TGTGCCAGCAGCCGGACAGGCCCTGGGGGCTACACCTTC.